This entry is about one TCR beta chain. Its specificity is not known. This record belongs to a study of graft-versus-host responses after intestinal transplantation. Overall study context: Multivisceral, liver-intestinal, or isolated intestinal transplants were performed in recipients.

The CDR3 extends over 14 amino acids. After removal of 6 bases from V and 2 bases from J, the junction contained 5 bases not matched to a gene. CDR1 MNHEY and CDR2 SMNVEV come from the germline V gene (reference sequence). Points from the study as a whole: The marrow of recipients harbored GvH clones, and ileum or blood showed some of them first.

Method: immunoSEQ multiplex PCR; TCRdb's copy keeps in-frame clones and lacks some. The table records over 70,000 clones, approximately 96% of them present only once. The chain joins TRBV27 to TRBJ2-3, with 7 positions matching TRBD1. The clonotype originates from a human donor who received an intestinal transplant. Source: unstimulated CD8+ T cells sorted from spleen or lymph node cells, taken before intestinal transplant. The CDR3 protein is CASSGQATTDTQYF. The CDR3 DNA is TGTGCCAGCAGCGGACAGGCGACCACAGATACGCAGTATTTT.